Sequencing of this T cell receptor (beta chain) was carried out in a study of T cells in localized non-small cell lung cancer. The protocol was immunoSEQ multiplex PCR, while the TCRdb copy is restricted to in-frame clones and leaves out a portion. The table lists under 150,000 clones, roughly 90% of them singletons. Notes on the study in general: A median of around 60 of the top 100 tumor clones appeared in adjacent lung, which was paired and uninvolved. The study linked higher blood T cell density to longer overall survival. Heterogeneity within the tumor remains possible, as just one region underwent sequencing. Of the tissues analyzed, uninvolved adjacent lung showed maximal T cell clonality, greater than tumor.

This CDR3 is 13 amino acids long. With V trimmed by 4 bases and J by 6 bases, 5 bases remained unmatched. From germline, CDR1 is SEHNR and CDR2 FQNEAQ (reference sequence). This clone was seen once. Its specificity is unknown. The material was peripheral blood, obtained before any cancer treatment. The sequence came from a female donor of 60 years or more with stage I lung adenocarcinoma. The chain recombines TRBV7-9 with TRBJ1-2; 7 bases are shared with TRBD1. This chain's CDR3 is CASSSQGGNGYTF. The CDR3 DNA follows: TGTGCCAGCAGCTCTCAGGGGGGAAATGGCTACACCTTC. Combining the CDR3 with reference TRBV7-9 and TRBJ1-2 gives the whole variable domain DTGVSQNPRHKITKRGQNVTFRCDPISEHNRLYWYRQTLGQGPEFLTYFQNEAQLEKSRLLSDRFSAERPKGSFSTLEIQRTEQGDSAMYLCASSSQGGNGYTFGSGTRLTVV.